A selection of T cell receptor beta chains follows, all from one sample in a study of high-grade serous ovarian cancer treatment subgroups. The repertoire was sequenced with immunoSEQ multiplex PCR; TCRdb's copy has only in-frame clones and lacks some. The sample lists roughly 5,200 clones, over 70% occurring once. The material sequenced was tumor tissue. The source is a human donor with high-grade serous ovarian cancer. The CDR3 runs from the conserved cysteine through the conserved F or W. Fields, in order: CDR3 protein, CDR3 DNA, D gene, clone size, V gene, J gene. D genes are given only for firm matches. Size is stated for part of the rows, as once, few or many counts, or as a class when the clone is expanded.

CDR3 protein: CASSVSRSEKLFF
CDR3 DNA: TGTGCCAGCAGTGTGTCGCGTAGCGAAAAACTGTTTTTT
D gene: -
clone size: -
V gene: TRBV6-1
J gene: TRBJ1-4

CDR3 protein: CASSLGSGSNYGYTF
CDR3 DNA: TGTGCCAGCAGCTTAGGTAGTGGCAGTAACTATGGCTACACCTTC
D gene: -
clone size: -
V gene: TRBV7-2
J gene: TRBJ1-2

CDR3 protein: CASSYQWRTEAFF
CDR3 DNA: TGTGCCAGCAGTTACCAATGGCGAACTGAAGCTTTCTTT
D gene: -
clone size: -
V gene: TRBV6-5
J gene: TRBJ1-1

CDR3 protein: CASSSLAGGTLRGGKQYF
CDR3 DNA: TGTGCCAGCAGCTCTCTAGCGGGGGGCACCTTAAGGGGGGGGAAGCAGTACTTC
D gene: TRBD2
clone size: -
V gene: TRBV11-2
J gene: TRBJ2-7

CDR3 protein: CASSLEGTLYGYTF
CDR3 DNA: TGTGCCAGCAGCTTAGAGGGCACCTTATATGGCTACACCTTC
D gene: -
clone size: -
V gene: TRBV11-2
J gene: TRBJ1-2

CDR3 protein: CASSPRVKGETQYF
CDR3 DNA: TGTGCCAGCAGCCCAAGAGTTAAGGGAGAGACCCAGTACTTC
D gene: -
clone size: few
V gene: TRBV4-2
J gene: TRBJ2-5

CDR3 protein: CASSQDLGQGRDTQYF
CDR3 DNA: TGTGCCAGCAGCCAAGATTTGGGACAGGGGCGAGATACGCAGTATTTT
D gene: TRBD1
clone size: once
V gene: TRBV14
J gene: TRBJ2-3

CDR3 protein: CATSSSRDRGRVEKLFF
CDR3 DNA: TGTGCCACCAGCAGTTCCCGGGACAGGGGGCGAGTTGAAAAACTGTTTTTT
D gene: TRBD1
clone size: -
V gene: TRBV15
J gene: TRBJ1-4

CDR3 protein: CASSDALAFGELFF
CDR3 DNA: TGTGCCAGCAGTGATGCCCTAGCTTTCGGGGAGCTGTTTTTT
D gene: -
clone size: -
V gene: TRBV6-1
J gene: TRBJ2-2

CDR3 protein: CASSRGQGGLHEQFF
CDR3 DNA: TGTGCCAGCAGTCGGGGACAGGGGGGGCTCCATGAGCAGTTCTTC
D gene: TRBD1
clone size: -
V gene: TRBV6-5
J gene: TRBJ2-1

CDR3 protein: CASSPLGDYGYTF
CDR3 DNA: TGTGCCAGCAGCCCACTTGGGGACTATGGCTACACCTTC
D gene: -
clone size: -
V gene: TRBV7-2
J gene: TRBJ1-2

CDR3 protein: CASSLDSSYNEQFF
CDR3 DNA: TGTGCCAGCAGCTTGGACAGCTCCTACAATGAGCAGTTCTTC
D gene: -
clone size: -
V gene: TRBV5-4
J gene: TRBJ2-1

CDR3 protein: CASSQEAGHTGGTGELFF
CDR3 DNA: TGCGCCAGCAGCCAAGAAGCGGGACACACCGGTGGCACCGGGGAGCTGTTTTTT
D gene: -
clone size: -
V gene: TRBV4-3
J gene: TRBJ2-2

CDR3 protein: CASSKRGGPYEQYF
CDR3 DNA: TGTGCCAGCAGCAAGCGGGGGGGCCCCTACGAGCAGTACTTC
D gene: TRBD2
clone size: -
V gene: TRBV6-5
J gene: TRBJ2-7

CDR3 protein: CASSLVDGGPVAEQYF
CDR3 DNA: TGTGCCAGCAGCTTGGTGGATGGGGGCCCCGTCGCGGAGCAGTACTTC
D gene: -
clone size: -
V gene: TRBV5-6
J gene: TRBJ2-7

CDR3 protein: CASSGQEETQYF
CDR3 DNA: TGTGCCAGTTCGGGACAGGAAGAGACCCAGTACTTC
D gene: TRBD1
clone size: -
V gene: TRBV19
J gene: TRBJ2-5

CDR3 protein: CASSPLISGDIATDTQYF
CDR3 DNA: TGTGCCAGCTCCCCATTAATATCGGGGGACATCGCCACAGATACGCAGTATTTT
D gene: -
clone size: few
V gene: TRBV27
J gene: TRBJ2-3

CDR3 protein: CASSVELLRGPDEQYF
CDR3 DNA: TGTGCCAGCAGTGTCGAGCTCCTGAGGGGGCCGGACGAGCAGTACTTC
D gene: TRBD1
clone size: -
V gene: TRBV2
J gene: TRBJ2-7

CDR3 protein: CASSLALGGEETQYF
CDR3 DNA: TGTGCCAGCAGCTTAGCATTAGGGGGGGAGGAGACCCAGTACTTC
D gene: -
clone size: -
V gene: TRBV7-2
J gene: TRBJ2-5

CDR3 protein: CASSPDPDYGYTF
CDR3 DNA: TGTGCCAGCTCTCCGGATCCTGACTATGGCTACACCTTC
D gene: -
clone size: -
V gene: TRBV18
J gene: TRBJ1-2

CDR3 protein: CASSRLGTGGYGYTF
CDR3 DNA: TGTGCCAGCAGCAGACTCGGGACAGGGGGCTATGGCTACACCTTC
D gene: TRBD1
clone size: -
V gene: TRBV7-2
J gene: TRBJ1-2

CDR3 protein: CASSATGGHQPQHF
CDR3 DNA: TGTGCCAGCAGTGCAACAGGGGGCCATCAGCCCCAGCATTTT
D gene: TRBD1
clone size: -
V gene: TRBV2
J gene: TRBJ1-5

CDR3 protein: CASSSVTAGQGIYEQYF
CDR3 DNA: TGTGCCAGCAGCTCTGTAACGGCGGGACAGGGAATCTACGAGCAGTACTTC
D gene: TRBD1
clone size: -
V gene: TRBV7-2
J gene: TRBJ2-7

CDR3 protein: CASGHGLAGITDTQYF
CDR3 DNA: TGTGCTAGTGGTCATGGACTAGCGGGGATCACAGATACGCAGTATTTT
D gene: TRBD2
clone size: -
V gene: TRBV12-5
J gene: TRBJ2-3

CDR3 protein: CASSFVGPSTPDTQYF
CDR3 DNA: TGTGCCAGCAGCTTCGTCGGGCCCAGCACCCCAGATACGCAGTATTTT
D gene: -
clone size: -
V gene: TRBV11-2
J gene: TRBJ2-3

CDR3 protein: CASSLDRGRFGNTIYF
CDR3 DNA: TGTGCCAGCAGCTTGGACAGGGGAAGGTTCGGAAACACCATATATTTT
D gene: TRBD1
clone size: -
V gene: TRBV5-6
J gene: TRBJ1-3

CDR3 protein: CASSVGPTYEQYF
CDR3 DNA: TGTGCCAGCAGTGTAGGACCGACCTACGAGCAGTACTTC
D gene: -
clone size: -
V gene: TRBV6-5
J gene: TRBJ2-7

CDR3 protein: CASSLRQGATNEKLFF
CDR3 DNA: TGTGCCAGCAGCTTACGACAGGGAGCAACTAATGAAAAACTGTTTTTT
D gene: TRBD1
clone size: -
V gene: TRBV7-4
J gene: TRBJ1-4

CDR3 protein: CASSIDSNSLNTEAFF
CDR3 DNA: TGTGCCAGTAGTATAGATTCGAACAGCTTGAACACTGAAGCTTTCTTT
D gene: -
clone size: -
V gene: TRBV19
J gene: TRBJ1-1

CDR3 protein: CASSVDRASYNEQFF
CDR3 DNA: TGTGCCAGCAGTGTCGACAGGGCATCCTACAATGAGCAGTTCTTC
D gene: TRBD1
clone size: -
V gene: TRBV6-4
J gene: TRBJ2-1

CDR3 protein: CASSYLGSNQPQHF
CDR3 DNA: TGTGCCAGCAGTTACCTAGGCAGCAATCAGCCCCAGCATTTT
D gene: -
clone size: -
V gene: TRBV6-5
J gene: TRBJ1-5

CDR3 protein: CSGLRTGSNTEAFF
CDR3 DNA: TGCAGCGGCCTCCGGACAGGTTCTAACACTGAAGCTTTCTTT
D gene: TRBD1
clone size: -
V gene: TRBV29-1
J gene: TRBJ1-1

CDR3 protein: CASSLTGTTNEKLFF
CDR3 DNA: TGTGCCAGCAGCCTCACAGGAACAACTAATGAAAAACTGTTTTTT
D gene: -
clone size: -
V gene: TRBV5-8
J gene: TRBJ1-4

CDR3 protein: CASSWGETGGYTF
CDR3 DNA: TGTGCCAGCAGTTGGGGGGAGACGGGAGGCTACACCTTC
D gene: -
clone size: -
V gene: TRBV5-4
J gene: TRBJ1-2

CDR3 protein: CASSFGVGTQYF
CDR3 DNA: TGCGCCAGCAGCTTTGGGGTGGGGACCCAGTACTTC
D gene: -
clone size: -
V gene: TRBV5-1
J gene: TRBJ2-5

CDR3 protein: CASSPRGSQSATNEKLFF
CDR3 DNA: TGTGCCAGCTCACCTCGGGGCTCGCAGTCTGCAACTAATGAAAAACTGTTTTTT
D gene: -
clone size: -
V gene: TRBV18
J gene: TRBJ1-4

CDR3 protein: CASSENHVGPGSPLHF
CDR3 DNA: TGTGCCAGCAGTGAAAACCACGTCGGCCCGGGGTCACCCCTCCACTTT
D gene: -
clone size: -
V gene: TRBV6-1
J gene: TRBJ1-6

CDR3 protein: CASSLGPTLNTEAFF
CDR3 DNA: TGTGCCAGCAGTTTAGGGCCAACCTTGAACACTGAAGCTTTCTTT
D gene: -
clone size: -
V gene: TRBV6-5
J gene: TRBJ1-1

CDR3 protein: CASSQGGPETQYF
CDR3 DNA: TGCGCCAGCAGTCAGGGGGGGCCGGAGACCCAGTACTTC
D gene: -
clone size: once
V gene: TRBV23-1
J gene: TRBJ2-5

CDR3 protein: CASRLLAGEGANVLTF
CDR3 DNA: TGTGCCAGTAGACTTCTGGCTGGTGAGGGGGCCAACGTCCTGACTTTC
D gene: -
clone size: -
V gene: TRBV19
J gene: TRBJ2-6

CDR3 protein: CASSYKAGGDEQFF
CDR3 DNA: TGTGCCAGCAGTTACAAGGCGGGGGGGGATGAGCAGTTCTTC
D gene: TRBD2
clone size: few
V gene: TRBV6-5
J gene: TRBJ2-1

CDR3 protein: CASTPGQGFEQYF
CDR3 DNA: TGCGCCAGCACACCGGGACAGGGATTCGAGCAGTACTTC
D gene: TRBD1
clone size: few
V gene: TRBV10-1
J gene: TRBJ2-7

CDR3 protein: CASSLRQGTGELFF
CDR3 DNA: TGTGCCAGCAGCTTACGGCAAGGCACCGGGGAGCTGTTTTTT
D gene: -
clone size: once
V gene: TRBV7-2
J gene: TRBJ2-2

CDR3 protein: CASSPSGRGRVYEQYF
CDR3 DNA: TGTGCCAGCAGCCCTTCCGGAAGGGGGCGCGTCTACGAGCAGTACTTC
D gene: TRBD1
clone size: -
V gene: TRBV14
J gene: TRBJ2-7

CDR3 protein: CASSANRDTTWGYTF
CDR3 DNA: TGTGCCAGCAGCGCCAACCGGGACACGACTTGGGGCTACACCTTC
D gene: -
clone size: -
V gene: TRBV9
J gene: TRBJ1-2

CDR3 protein: CASSLMGTSATNEKLFF
CDR3 DNA: TGCGCCAGCAGTCTTATGGGGACTTCTGCAACTAATGAAAAACTGTTTTTT
D gene: -
clone size: -
V gene: TRBV5-1
J gene: TRBJ1-4

CDR3 protein: CASSLGTGNDNSPLHF
CDR3 DNA: TGTGCCAGTAGCCTCGGGACAGGGAACGATAATTCACCCCTCCACTTT
D gene: TRBD1
clone size: few
V gene: TRBV19
J gene: TRBJ1-6

CDR3 protein: CASSTKNYEQYF
CDR3 DNA: TGTGCCAGCAGTACTAAGAACTACGAGCAGTACTTC
D gene: -
clone size: once
V gene: TRBV6-5
J gene: TRBJ2-7

CDR3 protein: CASIWDSSTDTQYF
CDR3 DNA: TGTGCCAGCATATGGGACAGCAGCACAGATACGCAGTATTTT
D gene: TRBD1
clone size: -
V gene: TRBV2
J gene: TRBJ2-3

CDR3 protein: CASSSSQGADYGYTF
CDR3 DNA: TGTGCCAGCAGCTCTAGTCAGGGGGCGGACTATGGCTACACCTTC
D gene: TRBD1
clone size: -
V gene: TRBV7-3
J gene: TRBJ1-2

CDR3 protein: CASSGTANEKLFF
CDR3 DNA: TGTGCCAGCAGCGGGACAGCTAATGAAAAACTGTTTTTT
D gene: TRBD1
clone size: -
V gene: TRBV27
J gene: TRBJ1-4

CDR3 protein: CASRQGLGTDTQYF
CDR3 DNA: TGTGCCAGCAGACAGGGACTCGGCACAGATACGCAGTATTTT
D gene: -
clone size: -
V gene: TRBV6-1
J gene: TRBJ2-3